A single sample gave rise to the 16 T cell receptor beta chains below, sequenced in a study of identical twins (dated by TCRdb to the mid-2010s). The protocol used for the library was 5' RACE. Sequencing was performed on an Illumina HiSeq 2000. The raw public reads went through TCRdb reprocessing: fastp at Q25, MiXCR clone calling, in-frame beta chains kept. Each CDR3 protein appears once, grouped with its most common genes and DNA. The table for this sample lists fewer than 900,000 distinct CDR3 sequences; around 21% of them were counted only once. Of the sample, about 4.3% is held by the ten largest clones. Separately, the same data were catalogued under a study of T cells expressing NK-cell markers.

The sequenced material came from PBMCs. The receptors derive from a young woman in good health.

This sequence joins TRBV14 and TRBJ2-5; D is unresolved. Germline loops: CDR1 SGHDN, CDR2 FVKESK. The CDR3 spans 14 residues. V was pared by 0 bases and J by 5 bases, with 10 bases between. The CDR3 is CASSQDLRGETQYF. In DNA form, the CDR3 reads TGTGCCAGCAGCCAAGATCTGAGAGGCGAGACCCAGTACTTC.

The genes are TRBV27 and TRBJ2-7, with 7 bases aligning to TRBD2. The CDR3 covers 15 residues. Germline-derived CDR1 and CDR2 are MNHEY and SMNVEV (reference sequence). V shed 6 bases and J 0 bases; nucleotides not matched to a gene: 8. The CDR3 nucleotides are TGTGCCAGCAGACTTAGCGGGCTCCGCTCCTACGAGCAGTACTTC. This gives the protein CASRLSGLRSYEQYF.

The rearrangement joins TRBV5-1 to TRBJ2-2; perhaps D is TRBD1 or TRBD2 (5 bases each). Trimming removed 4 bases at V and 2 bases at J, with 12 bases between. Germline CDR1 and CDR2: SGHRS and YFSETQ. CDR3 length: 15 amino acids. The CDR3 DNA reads TGCGCCAGCAGCGGGACGGTTCGTAACACCGGGGAGCTGTTTTTT. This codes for CASSGTVRNTGELFF.

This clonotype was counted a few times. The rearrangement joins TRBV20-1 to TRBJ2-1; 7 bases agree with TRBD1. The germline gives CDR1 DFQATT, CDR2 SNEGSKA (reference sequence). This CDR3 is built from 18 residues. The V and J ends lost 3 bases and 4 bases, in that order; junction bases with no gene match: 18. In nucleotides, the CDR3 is TGCAGTGCTAGTGCTTACGGCCTCAGGACAGGATCATACAATGAGCAGTTCTTC. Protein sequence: CSASAYGLRTGSYNEQFF.

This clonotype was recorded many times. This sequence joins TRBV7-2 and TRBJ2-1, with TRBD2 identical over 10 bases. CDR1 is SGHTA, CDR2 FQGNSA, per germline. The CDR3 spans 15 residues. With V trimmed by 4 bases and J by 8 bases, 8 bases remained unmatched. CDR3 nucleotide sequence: TGTGCCAGCAGCTCCAGCGGGAGGGGAAAGGATGAGCAGTTCTTC. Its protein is CASSSSGRGKDEQFF.

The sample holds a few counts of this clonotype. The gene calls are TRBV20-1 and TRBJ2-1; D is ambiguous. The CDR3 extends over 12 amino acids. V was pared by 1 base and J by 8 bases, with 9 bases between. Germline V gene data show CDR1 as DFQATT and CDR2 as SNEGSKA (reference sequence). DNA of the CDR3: TGCAGTGCTAGAGTCCCCGTGGATGAGCAGTTCTTC. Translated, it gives CSARVPVDEQFF.

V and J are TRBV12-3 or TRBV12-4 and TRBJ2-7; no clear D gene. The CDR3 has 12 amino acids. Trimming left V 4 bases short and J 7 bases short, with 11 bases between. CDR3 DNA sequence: TGTGCCAGCAGTTCAGACACCCTAGAGCAGTACTTC. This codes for CASSSDTLEQYF.

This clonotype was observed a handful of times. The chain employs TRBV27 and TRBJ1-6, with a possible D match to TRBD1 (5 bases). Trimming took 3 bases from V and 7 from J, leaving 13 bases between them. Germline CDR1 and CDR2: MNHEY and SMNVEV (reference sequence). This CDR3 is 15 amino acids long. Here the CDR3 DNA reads TGTGCCAGCAGTTTGGGAGGGACCTTGAATTCACCCCTCCACTTT. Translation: CASSLGGTLNSPLHF.

In nucleotides, the CDR3 is TGTGCCATCAGTGAGTCTGATATCTCGGCTAGCCGACACAATGAGCAGTTCTTC. Encoded protein: CAISESDISASRHNEQFF. The chain employs TRBV10-3 and TRBJ2-1; the D gene is possibly TRBD2 (5 bases). The CDR3 spans 18 residues. V dropped 0 bases and J dropped 5 bases, with 20 bases sitting between them. Germline V gene sequence: CDR1 ENHRY, CDR2 SYGVKD.

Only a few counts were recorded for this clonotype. CDR3 region: CASSPWASGHNEQFF. CDR3 DNA: TGCGCCAGCAGCCCGTGGGCTAGCGGACACAATGAGCAGTTCTTC. The genes are TRBV4-1 and TRBJ2-1; TRBD2 aligns across 7 bases. The V gene's germline CDR1 is MGHRA and CDR2 YSYEKL. This CDR3 region has 15 residues. The V gene end was trimmed by 4 bases and the J gene end by 5 bases; junction bases not matched to a gene: 8.

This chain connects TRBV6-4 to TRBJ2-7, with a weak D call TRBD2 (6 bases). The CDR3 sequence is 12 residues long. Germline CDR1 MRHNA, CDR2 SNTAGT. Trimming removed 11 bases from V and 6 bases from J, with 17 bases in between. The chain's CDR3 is CAGGTPMGEQYF. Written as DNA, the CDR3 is TGTGCCGGGGGGACTCCGATGGGCGAGCAGTACTTC.

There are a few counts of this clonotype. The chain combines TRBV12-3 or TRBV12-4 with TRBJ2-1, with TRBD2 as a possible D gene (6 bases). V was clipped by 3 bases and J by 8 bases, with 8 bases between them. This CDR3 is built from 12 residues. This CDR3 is CASSFRDYEQFF. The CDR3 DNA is TGTGCCAGCAGTTTTAGGGACTATGAGCAGTTCTTC.

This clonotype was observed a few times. Written as DNA, the CDR3 is TGTGCCAGCAGAAGGACAGGGGGCGCCGGCTACACCTTC. It is translated as CASRRTGGAGYTF. The chain recombines TRBV12-3 or TRBV12-4 with TRBJ1-2, with TRBD1 matching 11 bases. Losses at the gene ends were 6 bases for V and 8 bases for J; bases not matched to a gene: 5. The CDR3 extends over 13 amino acids.

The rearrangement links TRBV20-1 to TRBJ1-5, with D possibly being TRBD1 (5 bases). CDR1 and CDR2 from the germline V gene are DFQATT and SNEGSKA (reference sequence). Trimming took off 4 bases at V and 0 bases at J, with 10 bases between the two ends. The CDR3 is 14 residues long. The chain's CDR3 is CSATKGISNQPQHF. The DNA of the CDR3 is TGCAGTGCTACAAAGGGGATTAGCAATCAGCCCCAGCATTTT.

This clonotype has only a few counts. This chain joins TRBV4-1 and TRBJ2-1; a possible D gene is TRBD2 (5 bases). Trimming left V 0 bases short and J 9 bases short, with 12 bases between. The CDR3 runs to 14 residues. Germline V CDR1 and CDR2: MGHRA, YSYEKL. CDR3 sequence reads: CASSQDPPGFEQFF. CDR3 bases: TGCGCCAGCAGCCAAGACCCCCCGGGGTTTGAGCAGTTCTTC.

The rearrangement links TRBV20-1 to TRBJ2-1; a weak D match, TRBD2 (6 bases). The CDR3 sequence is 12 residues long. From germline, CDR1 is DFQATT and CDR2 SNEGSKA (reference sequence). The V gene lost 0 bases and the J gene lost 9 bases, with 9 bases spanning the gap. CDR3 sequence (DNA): TGCAGTGCTAGAGACGCCGGGAGTGAGCAGTTCTTC. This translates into CSARDAGSEQFF.